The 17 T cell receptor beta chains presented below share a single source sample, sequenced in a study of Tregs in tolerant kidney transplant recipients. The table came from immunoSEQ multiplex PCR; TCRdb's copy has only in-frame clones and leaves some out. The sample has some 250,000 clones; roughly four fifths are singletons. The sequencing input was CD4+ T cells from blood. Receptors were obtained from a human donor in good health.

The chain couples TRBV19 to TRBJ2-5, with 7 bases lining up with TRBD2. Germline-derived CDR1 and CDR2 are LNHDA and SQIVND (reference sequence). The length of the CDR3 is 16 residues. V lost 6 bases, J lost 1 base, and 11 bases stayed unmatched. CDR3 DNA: TGTGCCAGTAGCTGGTATGGGGGAGGGGCCCAAGAGACCCAGTACTTC. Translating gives CASSWYGGGAQETQYF.

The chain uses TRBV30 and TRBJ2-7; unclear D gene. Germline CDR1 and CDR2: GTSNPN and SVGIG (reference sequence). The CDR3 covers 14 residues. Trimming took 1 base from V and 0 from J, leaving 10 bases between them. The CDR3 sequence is CAWSAYITSYEQYF. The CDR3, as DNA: TGTGCCTGGAGTGCCTACATTACCTCCTACGAGCAGTACTTC.

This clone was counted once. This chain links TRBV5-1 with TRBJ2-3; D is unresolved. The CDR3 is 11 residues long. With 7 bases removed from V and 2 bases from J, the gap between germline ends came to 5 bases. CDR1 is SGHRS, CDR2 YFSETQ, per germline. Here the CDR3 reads CASGYTDTQYF. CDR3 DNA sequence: TGCGCCAGCGGTTACACAGATACGCAGTATTTT.

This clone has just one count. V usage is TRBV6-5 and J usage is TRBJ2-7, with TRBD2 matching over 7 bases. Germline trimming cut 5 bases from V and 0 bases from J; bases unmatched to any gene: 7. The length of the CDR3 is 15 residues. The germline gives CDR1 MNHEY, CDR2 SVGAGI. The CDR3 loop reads CASSGTNHYSYEQYF. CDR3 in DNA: TGTGCCAGCAGTGGGACTAACCACTACTCCTACGAGCAGTACTTC.

CDR3: CASSFGQGQPQHF. The DNA of the CDR3 is TGTGCCAGCAGCTTCGGACAGGGCCAGCCCCAGCATTTT. The chain links TRBV7-3 to TRBJ1-5; 8 nucleotides agree with TRBD1. Germline CDR1 SGHTA, CDR2 FQGTGA. The CDR3 is made up of 13 amino acids. The ends lost 3 bases at V and 7 bases at J; junction bases unmatched: 2.

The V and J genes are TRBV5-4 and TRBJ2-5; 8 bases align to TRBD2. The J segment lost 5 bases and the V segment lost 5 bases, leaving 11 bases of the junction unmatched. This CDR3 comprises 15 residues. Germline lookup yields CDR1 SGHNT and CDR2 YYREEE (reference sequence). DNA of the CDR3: TGTGCCAGCAGACCTGCCCGGGGGGGGGAGGAGACCCAGTACTTC. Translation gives CASRPARGGEETQYF.

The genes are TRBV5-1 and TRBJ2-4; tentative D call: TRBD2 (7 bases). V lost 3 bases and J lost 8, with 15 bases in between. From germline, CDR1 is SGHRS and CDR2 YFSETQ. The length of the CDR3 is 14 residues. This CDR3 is CASSSTGGPDIQYF. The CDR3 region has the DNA TGCGCCAGCAGCTCCACGGGGGGCCCAGACATTCAGTACTTC.

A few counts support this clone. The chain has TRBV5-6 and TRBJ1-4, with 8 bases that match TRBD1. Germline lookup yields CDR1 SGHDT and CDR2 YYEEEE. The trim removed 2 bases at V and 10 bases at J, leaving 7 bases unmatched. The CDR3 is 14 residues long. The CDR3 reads CASSFTGGLTKLFF. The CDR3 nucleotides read TGTGCCAGCAGCTTCACAGGGGGTCTTACAAAACTGTTTTTT.

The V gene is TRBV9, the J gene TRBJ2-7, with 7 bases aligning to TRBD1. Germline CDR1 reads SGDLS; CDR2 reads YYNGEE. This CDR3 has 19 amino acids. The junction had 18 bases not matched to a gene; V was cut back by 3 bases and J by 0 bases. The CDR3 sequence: CASSASHSRGPRASYEQYF. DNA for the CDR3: TGTGCCAGCAGCGCCTCACACTCGAGGGGGCCCAGGGCCTCCTACGAGCAGTACTTC.

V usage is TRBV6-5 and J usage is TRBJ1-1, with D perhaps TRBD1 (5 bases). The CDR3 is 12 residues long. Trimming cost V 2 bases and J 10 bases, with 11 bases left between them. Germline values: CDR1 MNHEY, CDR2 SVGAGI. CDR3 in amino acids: CASSYGGLRAFF. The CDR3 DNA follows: TGTGCCAGCAGTTACGGGGGTTTGAGAGCTTTCTTT.

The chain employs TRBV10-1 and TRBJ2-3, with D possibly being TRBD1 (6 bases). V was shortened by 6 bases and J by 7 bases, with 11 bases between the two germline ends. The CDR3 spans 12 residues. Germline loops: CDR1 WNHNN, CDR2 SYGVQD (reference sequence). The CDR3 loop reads CASSPQGYTQYF. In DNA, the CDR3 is TGCGCCAGCAGCCCACAGGGATATACGCAGTATTTT.

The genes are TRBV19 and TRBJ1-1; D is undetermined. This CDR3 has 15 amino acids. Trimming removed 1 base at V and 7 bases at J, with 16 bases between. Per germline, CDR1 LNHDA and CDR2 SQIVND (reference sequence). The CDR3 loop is CASSIAKGRVGEAFF. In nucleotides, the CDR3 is TGTGCCAGTAGTATAGCCAAGGGAAGGGTTGGTGAAGCTTTCTTT.

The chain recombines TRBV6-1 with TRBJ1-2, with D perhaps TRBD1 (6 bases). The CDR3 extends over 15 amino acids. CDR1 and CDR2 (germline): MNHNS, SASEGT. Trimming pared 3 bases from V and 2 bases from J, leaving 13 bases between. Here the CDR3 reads CASSDQGTANYGYTF. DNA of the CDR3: TGTGCCAGCAGTGACCAGGGGACTGCCAACTATGGCTACACCTTC.

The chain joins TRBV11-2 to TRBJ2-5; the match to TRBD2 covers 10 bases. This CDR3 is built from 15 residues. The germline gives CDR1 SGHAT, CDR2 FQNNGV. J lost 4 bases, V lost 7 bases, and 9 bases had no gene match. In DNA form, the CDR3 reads TGTGCCAGCACCCCTACTAGCGGGAAACGAGAGACCCAGTACTTC. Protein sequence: CASTPTSGKRETQYF.

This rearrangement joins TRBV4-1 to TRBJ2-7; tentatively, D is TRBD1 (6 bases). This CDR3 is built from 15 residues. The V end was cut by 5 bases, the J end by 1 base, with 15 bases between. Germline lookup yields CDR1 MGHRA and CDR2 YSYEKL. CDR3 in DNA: TGCGCCAGCAGCTTGTCTGGTGACAGGTCCTACGAGCAGTACTTC. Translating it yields CASSLSGDRSYEQYF.

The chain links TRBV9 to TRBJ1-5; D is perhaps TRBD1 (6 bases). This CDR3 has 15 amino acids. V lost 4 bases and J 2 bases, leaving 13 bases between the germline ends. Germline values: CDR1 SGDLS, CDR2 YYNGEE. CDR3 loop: CASSSHAGGNQPQHF. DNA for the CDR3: TGTGCCAGCAGCTCACATGCAGGGGGCAATCAGCCCCAGCATTTT.

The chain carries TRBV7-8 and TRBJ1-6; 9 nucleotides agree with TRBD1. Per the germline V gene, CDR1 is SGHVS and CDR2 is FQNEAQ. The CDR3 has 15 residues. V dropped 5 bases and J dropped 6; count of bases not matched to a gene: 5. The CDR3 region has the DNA TGTGCCAGCAGCCCTACGGACAGGGGTAATTCACCCCTCCACTTT. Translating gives CASSPTDRGNSPLHF.